Presented here are 12 T cell receptor beta chains from one specimen sequenced in a study of shared clonotypes between healthy human individuals. Profiled with immunoSEQ multiplex PCR; TCRdb holds only in-frame clones, not every one. The sample has about 800,000 clones, just over 95% seen once. Naivety among CD8 cells was defined by CD45RO negativity and positive CCR7 selection, thereby excluding terminally differentiated effector memory CD45RA+ cells. The specimen sequenced was naive CD8+ T cells sorted from blood. The receptors here all came from a man aged 25-40 years in good health.

This clone was observed a handful of times. The chain combines TRBV7-3 with TRBJ2-1; D is ambiguous. Trimming cost V 2 bases and J 8 bases, with 7 bases left between them. The germline gives CDR1 SGHTA, CDR2 FQGTGA. CDR3 length: 12 amino acids. The DNA of the CDR3 is TGTGCCAGCAGCTTATTTGGGGATGAGCAGTTCTTC. It yields the protein CASSLFGDEQFF.

This clone was seen just once. The V and J genes are TRBV5-4 and TRBJ2-7, with TRBD1 matching 10 bases. V shed 1 base, J shed 4 bases, and the junction held 5 bases outside the gene matches. Germline CDR1 is SGHNT and CDR2 is YYREEE (reference sequence). This CDR3 contains 15 residues. The CDR3 DNA sequence: TGTGCCAGCAGCTTGACTGGGACAGGGGATTACGAGCAGTACTTC. As protein: CASSLTGTGDYEQYF.

The V gene is TRBV9, the J gene TRBJ2-5, with D unclear. The germline V gene encodes CDR1 SGDLS and CDR2 YYNGEE. V lost 3 bases to trimming and J lost 5 bases, with 17 bases between them. The CDR3 extends over 15 amino acids. This CDR3 reads CASSASTDSWETQYF. The CDR3 bases are TGTGCCAGCAGCGCGTCGACCGATTCGTGGGAGACCCAGTACTTC.

The count of this clone is one. The chain uses TRBV11-3 and TRBJ2-1; D ambiguous. This CDR3 contains 16 residues. V lost 5 bases and J lost 1, with 15 bases in between. Germline CDR1 and CDR2: SGHNT and YENEEA. The CDR3 coding sequence is TGTGCCAGCAGCCCAGCACAAAGCGTGTCCTACAATGAGCAGTTCTTC. Protein sequence: CASSPAQSVSYNEQFF.

The gene calls are TRBV7-2 and TRBJ1-1, with a possible D match to TRBD1 (5 bases). The CDR3 covers 13 residues. Germline V gives CDR1 SGHTA, CDR2 FQGNSA. V lost 3 bases and J lost 4, with 9 bases in between. CDR3 sequence (DNA): TGTGCCAGCAGCTTTACAGGCCCCACTGAAGCTTTCTTT. Its protein product is CASSFTGPTEAFF. Full variable domain (outside the CDR3, taken from reference TRBV7-2 and TRBJ1-1): GAGVSQSPSNKVTEKGKDVELRCDPISGHTALYWYRQSLGQGLEFLIYFQGNSAPDKSGLPSDRFSAERTGGSVSTLTIQRTQQEDSAVYLCASSFTGPTEAFFGQGTRLTVV.

The V call is TRBV5-4, the J call TRBJ2-1; tentatively, D is TRBD2 (6 bases). Between the trimmed V and J ends, which lost 4 bases and 7 bases, there was a span of 9 bases. This CDR3 comprises 12 residues. Germline V lookup: CDR1 SGHNT, CDR2 YYREEE (reference sequence). In DNA form, the CDR3 reads TGTGCCAGCAGCGTCCGGGAGAATGAGCAGTTCTTC. The encoded protein is CASSVRENEQFF.

This chain uses TRBV5-4 with TRBJ2-1; 7 bases map to TRBD2. CDR1 is SGHNT, CDR2 YYREEE, per germline (reference sequence). This CDR3 has 19 amino acids. V was clipped by 6 bases and J by 3 bases; unmatched bases: 21. CDR3 sequence (DNA): TGTGCCAGCACCAGCTGGGGGGGAGATACACGGCTGCTCTACAATGAGCAGTTCTTC. Amino acids: CASTSWGGDTRLLYNEQFF.

On this clone: Since a much larger clone is just one base distant, this may be a read error. The chain joins TRBV7-9 to TRBJ2-7; 7 nucleotides align to TRBD1. Germline V CDR1 and CDR2: SEHNR, FQNEAQ (reference sequence). Trimming took 6 bases from V and 3 from J; bases not matched to a gene: 5. The CDR3 runs to 13 residues. The CDR3, as DNA: TGTGCCAGCAGGCCCCGGGACAGCTACGAGCAGTACTTC. Translating it yields CASRPRDSYEQYF. The variable domain in full, with the rest retrieved from reference TRBV7-9 and TRBJ2-7, is DTGVSQNPRHKITKRGQNVTFRCDPISEHNRLYWYRQTLGQGPEFLTYFQNEAQLEKSRLLSDRFSAERPKGSFSTLEIQRTEQGDSAMYLCASRPRDSYEQYFGPGTRLTVT.

The rearrangement uses TRBV20-1 and TRBJ2-5; no clear D gene. V was shortened by 6 bases and J by 3 bases, with 2 bases between the two germline ends. Germline V gene lookup returns CDR1 DFQATT and CDR2 SNEGSKA (reference sequence). The CDR3 consists of 9 residues. The CDR3 loop is CSAKETQYF. CDR3 nucleotides: TGCAGTGCAAAAGAGACCCAGTACTTC.

The chain uses TRBV28 and TRBJ2-3; 8 bases are shared with TRBD2. There are 17 residues in the CDR3. Germline V gives CDR1 MDHEN, CDR2 SYDVKM. V lost 2 bases and J lost 0; bases outside the gene matches: 7. CDR3 sequence reads: CASSLRLAGTSTDTQYF. In DNA form, the CDR3 reads TGTGCCAGCAGTTTACGCCTAGCGGGCACTAGCACAGATACGCAGTATTTT.

The rearrangement links TRBV6-1 to TRBJ2-3; TRBD1 matches 7 bases. The CDR3 length is 15 residues. J gave up 0 bases and V 5 bases, and 5 bases lay outside the gene matches. Per germline, CDR1 MNHNS and CDR2 SASEGT. CDR3 sequence: CASSTRQGSTDTQYF. The CDR3 nucleotides read TGTGCCAGCAGTACGCGACAGGGTAGCACAGATACGCAGTATTTT.

The V gene is TRBV27, the J gene TRBJ2-7; 10 bases are shared with TRBD2. The CDR3 totals 16 residues. Trimming at V came to 4 bases and at J to 0 bases, leaving 6 bases not matched to a gene. In germline, CDR1 is MNHEY, CDR2 SMNVEV (reference sequence). CDR3 nucleotide sequence: TGTGCCAGCAGTTCTCTTGGACTAGCGGACTCCTACGAGCAGTACTTC. It encodes CASSSLGLADSYEQYF.